This T cell receptor (beta chain) stems from a study of cytomegalovirus exposure and HLA in healthy donors. Study overall: The 110 or so validation repertoires used a platform that matched the one used for the 550 to 800 first-cohort repertoires, as a later analysis reported. General study findings and limits: Cytomegalovirus-associated TCR beta chains were listed, numbering 164. In vitro testing confirmed a few CMV-associated chains as specific for CMV antigens. With high specificity and sensitivity, the classifier reportedly diagnosed cytomegalovirus status.

As regards this clone: The antigen is undetermined.

TCRdb's copy holds only in-frame clones and misses some; the assay was immunoSEQ multiplex PCR. The table has some 260,000 clones, 87% seen once. Looked up from germline, CDR1 is MNHNS and CDR2 is SASEGT. Trimming left V 1 base short and J 6 bases short, with 13 bases between. The CDR3 totals 14 residues. V usage is TRBV6-1 and J usage is TRBJ2-7, with D uncertain. Specimen: PBMCs. This receptor was taken from a man aged 18 to 35 in good health and CMV-seropositive. CDR3 nucleotides: TGTGCCAGCAGTGAAGTAGGTATGTCGGGCGAGCAGTACTTC. Protein sequence: CASSEVGMSGEQYF.